What follows describes a single TCR beta chain. This sample is drawn from a study of control samples from healthy donors and cancer patients. Method: immunoSEQ multiplex PCR; TCRdb's copy keeps in-frame clones and lacks some. The repertoire holds over 75,000 clones, with around 80% as singletons. The sequenced sample was blood. The origin of this receptor is a man aged 55 to 70 in good health.

The CDR3 protein is CASQGRPEQYF. For the CDR3, the DNA is TGTGCCAGCCAAGGCAGGCCCGAGCAGTACTTC. V gene TRBV2 combines with J gene TRBJ2-7; the D is unclear. Germline CDR1 reads SNHLY; CDR2 reads FYNNEI. The CDR3 runs to 11 residues. The V and J ends lost 8 bases and 6 bases respectively, with 11 bases between them.